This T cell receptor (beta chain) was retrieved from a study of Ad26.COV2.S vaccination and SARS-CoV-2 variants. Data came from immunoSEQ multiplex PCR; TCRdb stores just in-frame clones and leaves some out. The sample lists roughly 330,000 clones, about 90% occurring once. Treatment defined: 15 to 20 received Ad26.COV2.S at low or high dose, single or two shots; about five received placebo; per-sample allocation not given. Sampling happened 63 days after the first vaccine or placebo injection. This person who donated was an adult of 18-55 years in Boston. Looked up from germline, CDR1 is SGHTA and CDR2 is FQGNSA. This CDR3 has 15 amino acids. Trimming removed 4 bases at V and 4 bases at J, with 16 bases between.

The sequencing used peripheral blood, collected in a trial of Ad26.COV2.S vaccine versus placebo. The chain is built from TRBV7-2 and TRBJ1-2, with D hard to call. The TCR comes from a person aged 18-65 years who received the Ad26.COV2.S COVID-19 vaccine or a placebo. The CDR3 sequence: CASSSPDYLLYGYTF. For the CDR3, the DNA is TGTGCCAGCAGCTCCCCGGACTACCTTCTCTATGGCTACACCTTC.